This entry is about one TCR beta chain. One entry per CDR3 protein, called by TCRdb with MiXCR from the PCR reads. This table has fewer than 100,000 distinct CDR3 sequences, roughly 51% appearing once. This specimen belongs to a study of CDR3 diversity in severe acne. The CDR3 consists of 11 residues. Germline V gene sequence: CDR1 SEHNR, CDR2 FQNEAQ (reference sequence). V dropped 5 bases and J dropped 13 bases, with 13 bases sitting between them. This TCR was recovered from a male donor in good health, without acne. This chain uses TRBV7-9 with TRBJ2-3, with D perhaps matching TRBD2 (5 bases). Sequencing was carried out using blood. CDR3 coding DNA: TGTGCCAGCAGCGCCGGACTGAGGGAGTATTTT. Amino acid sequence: CASSAGLREYF.